The T cell receptor (beta chain) under discussion was sequenced for a study of lymphopenia after photon versus proton radiotherapy. Broader study findings: Authors raise, but do not show, better survival with proton therapy. Photon-treated patients lost naive T cells and TCR diversity; proton-treated stayed stable.

This clone showed up just once. Its matching antigen is unknown. V lost 4 bases to trimming and J lost 0 bases, with 15 bases between them. CDR1 and CDR2 (germline): SGHDN, FVKESK. The CDR3 length is 16 residues. Repertoires were generated with immunoSEQ multiplex PCR, while TCRdb's copy carries only in-frame clones and drops some. Among about 40,000 clones, approximately 83% were seen once, and the ten largest hold 20% to 25%. The source was peripheral blood, collected from a patient treated with proton-based radiotherapy. The chain links TRBV14 to TRBJ1-1; tentatively, D is TRBD1 (6 bases). The sequence was collected from a woman in her 70s with pancreatic cancer. CDR3 sequence: CASSLQPPGVNTEAFF. The CDR3 DNA follows: TGTGCCAGCAGCCTTCAACCCCCAGGGGTGAACACTGAAGCTTTCTTT.